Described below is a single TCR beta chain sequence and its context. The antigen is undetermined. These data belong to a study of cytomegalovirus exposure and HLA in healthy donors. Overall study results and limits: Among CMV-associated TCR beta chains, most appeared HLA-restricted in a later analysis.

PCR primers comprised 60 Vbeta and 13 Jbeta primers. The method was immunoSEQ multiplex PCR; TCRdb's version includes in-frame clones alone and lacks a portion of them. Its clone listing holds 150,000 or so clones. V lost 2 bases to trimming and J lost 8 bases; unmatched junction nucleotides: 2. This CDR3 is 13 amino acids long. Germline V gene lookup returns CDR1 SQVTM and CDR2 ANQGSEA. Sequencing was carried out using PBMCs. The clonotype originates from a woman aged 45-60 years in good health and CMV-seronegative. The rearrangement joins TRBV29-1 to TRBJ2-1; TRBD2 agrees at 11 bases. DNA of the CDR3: TGCAGCGTTGAAACTAGCGGGAGTTATGAGCAGTTCTTC. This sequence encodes CSVETSGSYEQFF.